A single sample is the source of the 32 T cell receptor beta chains below, sequenced in a study of Graves' ophthalmopathy and Graves' hyperthyroidism. Amplification of TCR beta CDR3 regions used RNA transcripts. HTBI primers were used in a first-round RT-PCR, which preceded a second-round multiplex PCR. In TCRdb, the multiplex PCR reads were re-called with MiXCR into one record per CDR3 protein. The sample records over a million distinct CDR3 sequences, about 38% being singletons. Sequenced input: peripheral blood or thyroid tissue (not recorded which). The receptors originated from an adult man with Graves' hyperthyroidism.

In this sample, this clonotype turned up many times. The chain combines TRBV6-2 or TRBV6-3 with TRBJ1-6; 8 bases line up with TRBD1. The CDR3 runs 14 residues. Germline V gene sequence: CDR1 MNHEY, CDR2 SVGEGT. V was clipped by 0 bases and J by 11 bases; unmatched bases: 3. The chain's CDR3 is CASSYSMTGAPLHF. CDR3 nucleotide sequence: TGTGCCAGCAGTTACTCGATGACAGGGGCACCCCTCCACTTT.

The chain is built from TRBV6-5 and TRBJ2-2; TRBD1 agrees at 8 bases. The germline CDR1 and CDR2 sequences are MNHEY and SVGAGI. Germline trimming cut 2 bases from V and 6 bases from J; bases unmatched to any gene: 14. CDR3 length: 18 residues. In DNA form, the CDR3 reads TGTGCCAGCAGTTACGCCGACAGGGGAACCCCTTCGGCCGGGGAGCTGTTTTTT. It codes for CASSYADRGTPSAGELFF.

As regards this clonotype: A much larger clone is a single base away; this may be a read error. This CDR3 is missing its conserved last phenylalanine or tryptophan, likely due to a read error. This chain joins TRBV20-1 and TRBJ2-7, with unresolved D. Trimming took 0 bases from V and 1 from J, leaving 10 bases between them. This CDR3 region has 14 residues. CDR1 DFQATT and CDR2 SNEGSKA come from the germline V gene (reference sequence). The CDR3 DNA reads TGCAGTGCTAGAGATTCCAGGCGGTCCTACGAGCAGTACCTC. Amino acid sequence: CSARDSRRSYEQYL.

This clonotype was seen many times. V is TRBV20-1 and J is TRBJ2-5; no clear D gene. The CDR3 spans 14 residues. The germline V and J ends were trimmed by 5 bases and 4 bases, with 17 bases remaining between them. The germline CDR1 and CDR2 sequences are DFQATT and SNEGSKA (reference sequence). The CDR3 sequence: CSAVGATWGETQYF. CDR3 sequence (DNA): TGCAGTGCTGTAGGCGCGACCTGGGGAGAGACCCAGTACTTC.

This clonotype was counted between two and nine times. The CDR3 here is CNLIRNTDTQYF. CDR3 in DNA: TGCAACCTCATAAGGAACACAGATACGCAGTATTTT. This rearrangement joins TRBV20-1 to TRBJ2-3, with D unclear. CDR1 DFQATT and CDR2 SNEGSKA come from the germline V gene (reference sequence). This CDR3 is built from 12 residues.

This clonotype turned up a few times. The chain is built from TRBV3-1 and TRBJ2-6, with TRBD2 as a possible D gene (6 bases). The germline V gene has CDR1 LGHDT and CDR2 YNNKEL (reference sequence). Deletions cut 1 base from V and 0 bases from J, with 13 bases between. The CDR3 has 18 residues. CDR3 DNA sequence: TGTGCCAGCAGCCAAGTCGTCGGGAGAAGCTCTGGGGCCAACGTCCTGACTTTC. Its translation is CASSQVVGRSSGANVLTF.

The chain uses TRBV25-1 and TRBJ1-1; D is undetermined. The V and J ends lost 6 bases and 0 bases respectively, with 11 bases between them. CDR3 length: 14 residues. The V gene's germline CDR1 is MGHDK and CDR2 SYGVNS. CDR3 nucleotides: TGTGCCAGCAGCGTTGTTCGCCTGAACACTGAAGCTTTCTTT. Amino acid sequence: CASSVVRLNTEAFF.

The rearrangement links TRBV29-1 to TRBJ1-3; 7 nucleotides align to TRBD1. The germline gives CDR1 SQVTM, CDR2 ANQGSEA. The length of the CDR3 is 14 residues. Trimming at V came to 6 bases and at J to 7 bases, leaving 12 bases not matched to a gene. The CDR3, as DNA: TGCAGCGTGGGGGGACAGAGCTATGGCAACACCATATATTTT. Its translation: CSVGGQSYGNTIYF.

As for this clonotype: A much larger clone differs from this one at a single base, so this may be a read error. V usage is TRBV10-2 and J usage is TRBJ2-5; TRBD1 agrees at 10 bases. The CDR3 runs 15 residues. Germline V gives CDR1 WSHSY, CDR2 SAAADI. CDR3: CASCNRDRGGETRYF. CDR3 bases: TGCGCCAGCTGCAACCGGGACAGGGGTGGCGAGACCCGGTACTTC.

This rearrangement joins TRBV9 to TRBJ1-5; D perhaps matches TRBD1 (6 bases). There are 15 residues in the CDR3. Germline V CDR1 and CDR2: SGDLS, YYNGEE. Between the trimmed V and J ends, which lost 0 bases and 6 bases, there was a span of 13 bases. The CDR3 loop reads CASSVDGGVGQPQHF. The CDR3 bases are TGTGCCAGCAGCGTAGACGGGGGCGTCGGTCAGCCCCAGCATTTT.

The V and J genes are TRBV29-1 and TRBJ1-1, with TRBD1 matching over 9 bases. The V segment lost 6 bases and the J segment 6 bases; nucleotides outside the gene matches: 11. Per germline, CDR1 SQVTM and CDR2 ANQGSEA. The CDR3 is 14 residues long. The CDR3 nucleotides read TGCAGCGTCGACCCGGGACAGGGAAGGGCTGAAGCTTTCTTT. Its translation: CSVDPGQGRAEAFF.

This clonotype was counted many times. The chain joins TRBV10-3 to TRBJ1-6; a weak D match, TRBD1 (6 bases). This CDR3 comprises 15 residues. CDR1 and CDR2 (germline): ENHRY, SYGVKD. Trimming left V 2 bases short and J 6 bases short, with 11 bases between. The CDR3 DNA is TGTGCCATCAGTGAGATGGGGGCCGGTAATTCACCCCTCCACTTT. Translated, it gives CAISEMGAGNSPLHF.

This clonotype appeared a few times. CDR3 amino acids: CASSVSGRDEKLFF. For the CDR3, the DNA is TGTGCCAGCAGCGTGTCAGGGAGGGATGAAAAACTGTTTTTT. The chain is built from TRBV5-4 and TRBJ1-4; TRBD1 might be the D (5 bases). Germline V gene data show CDR1 as SGHNT and CDR2 as YYREEE (reference sequence). Deletions cut 4 bases from V and 6 bases from J, with 13 bases between. CDR3 length equals 14 residues.

This clonotype turned up a few times. J is TRBJ2-5 and V is TRBV11-3; 7 nucleotides align to TRBD2. The CDR3 extends over 15 amino acids. The V gene's germline CDR1 is SGHNT and CDR2 YENEEA. V gave up 5 bases and J gave up 5 bases; unmatched junction bases: 11. CDR3 sequence: CASSRSGRLGETQYF. CDR3 in DNA: TGTGCCAGCAGCCGCTCCGGGAGGTTGGGCGAGACCCAGTACTTC.

This clonotype has at least ten counts. The genes are TRBV10-2 and TRBJ1-5; TRBD1 matches at 8 bases. With V trimmed by 8 bases and J by 2 bases, 8 bases remained unmatched. This CDR3 has 15 residues. Germline V lookup: CDR1 WSHSY, CDR2 SAAADI. The DNA for the CDR3 is TGCGCCAGCGCAGACAGGGGACGTGGCAATCAGCCCCAGCATTTT. Its translation: CASADRGRGNQPQHF.

The chain couples TRBV6-4 to TRBJ2-2, with TRBD2 matching 9 bases. J lost 9 bases, V lost 7 bases, and 9 bases had no gene match. Looked up from germline, CDR1 is MRHNA and CDR2 is SNTAGT. This CDR3 contains 14 residues. The CDR3 sequence: CASTLIAGARELFF. CDR3 in DNA: TGTGCCAGCACCCTTATAGCGGGAGCGAGGGAGCTGTTTTTT.

This clonotype was detected only a few times. The CDR3: CASSFPLGANVLTF. DNA of the CDR3: TGTGCCAGCAGTTTCCCCCTAGGGGCCAACGTCCTGACTTTC. This chain uses TRBV12-3 or TRBV12-4 with TRBJ2-6; D is undetermined. Trimming pared 3 bases from V and 4 bases from J, leaving 7 bases between. The CDR3 contains 14 residues.

As concerns this clonotype: A much more abundant neighbour one base away suggests this may be a read error. The J gene is TRBJ1-2, the V gene TRBV19; D is possibly TRBD1 (6 bases). The germline V gene has CDR1 LNHDA and CDR2 SQIVND (reference sequence). There are 16 residues in the CDR3. In DNA form, the CDR3 reads TGTGCCAGTAAACCTTCTCGGTTGGGGGCGAGGTATGACTACACCTTC. Its protein product is CASKPSRLGARYDYTF.

This clonotype was observed many times. The rearrangement uses TRBV20-1 and TRBJ2-7, with D unresolved. The CDR3 is made up of 11 amino acids. Germline loops: CDR1 DFQATT, CDR2 SNEGSKA (reference sequence). V was clipped by 3 bases and J by 9 bases, with 12 bases between them. The CDR3 sequence is CSARSPLLQYF. The CDR3 bases are TGCAGTGCTAGGTCACCCCTCCTGCAGTACTTC.

In its sample, this clonotype was seen a few times. The CDR3 region is CSPGTGTYEQYF. The CDR3 DNA reads as TGCAGTCCCGGGACAGGCACCTACGAGCAGTACTTC. The chain recombines TRBV20-1 with TRBJ2-7; TRBD1 agrees at 8 bases. The CDR3 is 12 amino acids. V dropped 8 bases and J dropped 2; count of bases not matched to a gene: 5. The germline gives CDR1 DFQATT, CDR2 SNEGSKA (reference sequence).

This clonotype was found many times. This chain uses TRBV10-3 with TRBJ2-7, with 9 bases that match TRBD2. The CDR3 is 16 residues long. V gave up 4 bases and J gave up 5 bases; unmatched junction bases: 12. Germline V lookup: CDR1 ENHRY, CDR2 SYGVKD. This CDR3 is CAISAGGAGGEDEQYF. DNA of the CDR3: TGTGCCATCAGTGCTGGGGGAGCGGGAGGTGAAGACGAGCAGTACTTC.

Many counts were recorded for this clonotype. The genes are TRBV14 and TRBJ1-6; the D gene is possibly TRBD1 (5 bases). The V end was cut by 2 bases, the J end by 1 base, with 9 bases between. There are 16 residues in the CDR3. Germline CDR1 and CDR2: SGHDN and FVKESK. The CDR3 loop is CASSQPSGSYNSPLHF. In nucleotides, the CDR3 is TGTGCCAGCAGCCAACCGTCAGGGTCCTATAATTCACCCCTCCACTTT.

This chain links TRBV6-6 with TRBJ2-5, with D unclear. V gave up 8 bases and J gave up 5 bases, with 12 bases separating them. The germline V gene encodes CDR1 MNHNY and CDR2 SVGAGI (reference sequence). CDR3 length: 12 residues. The CDR3 region is CASREALETQYF. The CDR3 DNA reads as TGTGCCAGCCGTGAGGCTTTGGAGACCCAGTACTTC.

The J gene is TRBJ2-7, the V gene TRBV25-1; TRBD2 might be the D (6 bases). The CDR3 covers 14 residues. Trimming took off 8 bases at V and 4 bases at J, with 18 bases between the two ends. Per germline, CDR1 MGHDK and CDR2 SYGVNS. CDR3 coding DNA: TGTGCCAGCGTTGGGGACGGGAGCCTTTACGAGCAGTACTTC. Protein product: CASVGDGSLYEQYF.

This clonotype was seen repeatedly, ten times or more. The chain links TRBV11-1 to TRBJ2-5; possible D gene TRBD1, 6 bases. Germline CDR1 SGHAT, CDR2 FQDESV (reference sequence). The CDR3 is made up of 13 amino acids. Trimming shortened V by 6 bases and J by 5 bases, and 13 bases separated the two germline ends. DNA for the CDR3: TGTGCCAGCAGGGACAGTCCCAAGGAGACCCAGTACTTC. Translating it yields CASRDSPKETQYF.

This clonotype has ten or more counts. The chain carries TRBV2 and TRBJ2-6; D unresolved. Germline lookup yields CDR1 SNHLY and CDR2 FYNNEI. This CDR3 contains 15 residues. Trimming took 4 bases from V and 0 from J, leaving 7 bases between them. CDR3 sequence reads: CASSVKGSGANVLTF. CDR3 DNA sequence: TGTGCCAGCAGTGTCAAGGGCTCTGGGGCCAACGTCCTGACTTTC.

This clonotype occurred many times. The genes are TRBV7-6 and TRBJ2-2; 9 nucleotides agree with TRBD1. Germline values: CDR1 SGHVS, CDR2 FNYEAQ. The CDR3 extends over 16 amino acids. J lost 4 bases, V lost 3 bases, and 6 bases had no gene match. CDR3 in amino acids: CASSLFTGGSTGELFF. The CDR3 coding sequence is TGTGCCAGCAGCTTGTTCACAGGGGGCAGCACCGGGGAGCTGTTTTTT.

The V and J genes are TRBV7-9 and TRBJ2-5; the match to TRBD1 covers 7 bases. The germline V gene encodes CDR1 SEHNR and CDR2 FQNEAQ (reference sequence). V lost 2 bases, J lost 0 bases, and 6 bases stayed unmatched. The CDR3 totals 16 residues. This chain's CDR3 is CASSLYVRGYQETQYF. CDR3 nucleotides: TGTGCCAGCAGCTTATATGTCAGGGGGTACCAAGAGACCCAGTACTTC.

This clonotype was detected a few times. This chain uses TRBV9 with TRBJ2-7; tentatively, D is TRBD1 (7 bases). The V end was cut by 0 bases, the J end by 2 bases, with 15 bases between. Germline V CDR1 and CDR2: SGDLS, YYNGEE. The CDR3 length is 16 residues. CDR3 DNA sequence: TGTGCCAGCAGCGTAGGGGGGGACAGCGTAGCCTACGAGCAGTACTTC. This translates into CASSVGGDSVAYEQYF.

The J gene is TRBJ1-1, the V gene TRBV25-1; 8 bases match TRBD1. The germline V gene has CDR1 MGHDK and CDR2 SYGVNS. Germline trimming cut 0 bases from V and 8 bases from J; bases unmatched to any gene: 8. The CDR3 length is 15 residues. The CDR3 DNA reads as TGTGCCAGCAGTGAATATAAGGCAGGGGGCCTAGAAGCTTTCTTT. This sequence encodes CASSEYKAGGLEAFF.

Only a few counts were recorded for this clonotype. The chain recombines TRBV4-2 with TRBJ2-7, with D unclear. Trimming stripped 5 bases from V and 5 bases from J, with 16 bases between. The CDR3 extends over 14 amino acids. Germline V gene data show CDR1 as LGHNA and CDR2 as YNFKEQ. The CDR3 DNA is TGTGCCAGCAGCTTATACGTCTGGCTACACGAGCAGTACTTC. It encodes CASSLYVWLHEQYF.

This clonotype was picked up many times. The rearrangement links TRBV7-2 to TRBJ1-3, with TRBD1 identical over 11 bases. The V gene's germline CDR1 is SGHTA and CDR2 FQGNSA. The CDR3 runs to 17 residues. Trimming removed 4 bases from V and 2 bases from J; junction bases left unmatched: 7. The CDR3 DNA follows: TGTGCCAGCAGCTGGACAGGGGGCGGGAAAACTGGAAACACCATATATTTT. Amino acid sequence: CASSWTGGGKTGNTIYF.